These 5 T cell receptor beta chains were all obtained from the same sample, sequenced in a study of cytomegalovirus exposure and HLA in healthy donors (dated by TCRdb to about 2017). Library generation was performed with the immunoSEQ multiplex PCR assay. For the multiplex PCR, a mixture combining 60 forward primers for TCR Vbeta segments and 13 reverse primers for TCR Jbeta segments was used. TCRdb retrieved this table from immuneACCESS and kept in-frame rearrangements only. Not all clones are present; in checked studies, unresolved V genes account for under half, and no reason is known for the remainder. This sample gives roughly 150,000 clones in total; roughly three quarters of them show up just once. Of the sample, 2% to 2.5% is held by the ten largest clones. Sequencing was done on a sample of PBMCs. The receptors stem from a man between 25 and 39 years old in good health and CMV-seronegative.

The CDR3, as DNA: TGTGCCAGCAGCCCCAAGGGAGGTGGGGGACTGTTAGCCAAAAACATTCAGTACTTC. This translates into CASSPKGGGGLLAKNIQYF. The chain carries TRBV9 and TRBJ2-4, with D perhaps TRBD2 (6 bases). V was cut by 4 bases and J by 0 bases, with 23 bases left in between. From germline, CDR1 is SGDLS and CDR2 YYNGEE. The CDR3 length is 19 residues.

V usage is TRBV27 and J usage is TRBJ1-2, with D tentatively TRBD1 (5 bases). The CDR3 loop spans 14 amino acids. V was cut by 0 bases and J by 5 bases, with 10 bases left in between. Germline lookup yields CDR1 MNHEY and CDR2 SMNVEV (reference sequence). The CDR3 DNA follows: TGTGCCAGCAGTTTATCCGCGGGGGATTATGGCTACACCTTC. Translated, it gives CASSLSAGDYGYTF.

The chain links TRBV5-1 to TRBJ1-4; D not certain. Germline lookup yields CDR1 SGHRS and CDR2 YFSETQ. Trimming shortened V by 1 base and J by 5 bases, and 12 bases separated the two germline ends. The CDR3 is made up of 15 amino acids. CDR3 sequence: CASSLYSRENEKLFF. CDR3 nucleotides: TGCGCCAGCAGCTTGTACAGTAGAGAAAATGAAAAACTGTTTTTT.

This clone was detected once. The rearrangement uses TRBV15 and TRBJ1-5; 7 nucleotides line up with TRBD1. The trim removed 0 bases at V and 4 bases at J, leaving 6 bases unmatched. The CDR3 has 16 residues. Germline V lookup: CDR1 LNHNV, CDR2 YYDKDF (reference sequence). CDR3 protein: CATSRDNRQGNQPQHF. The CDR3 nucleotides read TGTGCCACCAGCAGAGATAACCGACAGGGAAATCAGCCCCAGCATTTT.

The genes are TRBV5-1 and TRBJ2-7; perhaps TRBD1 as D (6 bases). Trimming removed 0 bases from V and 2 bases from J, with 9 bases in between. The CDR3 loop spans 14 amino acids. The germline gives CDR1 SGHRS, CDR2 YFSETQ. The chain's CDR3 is CASSLAQGTYEQYF. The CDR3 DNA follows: TGCGCCAGCAGCTTGGCTCAGGGGACCTACGAGCAGTACTTC.